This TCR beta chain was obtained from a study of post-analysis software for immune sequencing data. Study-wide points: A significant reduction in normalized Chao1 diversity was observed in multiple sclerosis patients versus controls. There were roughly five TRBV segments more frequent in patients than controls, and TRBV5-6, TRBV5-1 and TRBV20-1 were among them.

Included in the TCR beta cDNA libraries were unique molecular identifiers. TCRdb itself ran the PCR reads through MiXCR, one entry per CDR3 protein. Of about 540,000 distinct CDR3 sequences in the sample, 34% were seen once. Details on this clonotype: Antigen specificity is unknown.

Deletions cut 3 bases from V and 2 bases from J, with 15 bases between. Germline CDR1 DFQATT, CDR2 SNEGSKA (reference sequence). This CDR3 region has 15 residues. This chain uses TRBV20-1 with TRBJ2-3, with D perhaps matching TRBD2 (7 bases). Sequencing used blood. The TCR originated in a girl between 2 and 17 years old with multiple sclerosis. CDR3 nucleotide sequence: TGCAGTGCTAGGGGGAGCGGGACAATCACAGATACGCAGTATTTT. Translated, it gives CSARGSGTITDTQYF.